Below, 20 T cell receptor beta chains from the same sample are listed, as sequenced in a study of blood T cell repertoires in COVID-19. The table came from immunoSEQ multiplex PCR; TCRdb's copy has only in-frame clones and leaves some out. Altogether 110,000 to 150,000 clones are present, around 77% being singletons, with the ten largest covering about 8.7%. The sequenced material came from peripheral blood. These TCRs come from a man aged 45 to 65 with active or convalescent COVID-19.

The rearrangement uses TRBV19 and TRBJ2-7, with a tentative D call TRBD2 (5 bases). V lost 1 base and J lost 2, with 12 bases in between. The germline gives CDR1 LNHDA, CDR2 SQIVND (reference sequence). The CDR3 loop spans 15 amino acids. CDR3 region: CASSIGGEHAYEQYF. The CDR3 nucleotides are TGTGCCAGTAGTATAGGGGGAGAGCACGCCTACGAGCAGTACTTC.

This sequence joins TRBV6-1 and TRBJ1-6; possibly TRBD1 for D (5 bases). Per germline, CDR1 MNHNS and CDR2 SASEGT. The CDR3 is 16 amino acids. Trimming removed 0 bases from V and 7 bases from J, with 13 bases in between. CDR3 nucleotides: TGTGCCAGCAGTGAAGCGCCCTCGTCAGGGAATTCACCCCTCCACTTT. It specifies CASSEAPSSGNSPLHF.

The CDR3 loop is CATNQGASQQFF. The CDR3 nucleotides read TGTGCCACCAACCAGGGGGCTAGCCAGCAGTTCTTC. This chain uses TRBV19 with TRBJ2-1; 8 bases map to TRBD1. Germline trimming cut 10 bases from V and 11 bases from J; bases unmatched to any gene: 10. The CDR3 totals 12 residues. The germline V gene has CDR1 LNHDA and CDR2 SQIVND (reference sequence).

The chain carries TRBV12-3 or TRBV12-4 and TRBJ1-2; D is perhaps TRBD1 (6 bases). Trimming left V 5 bases short and J 4 bases short, with 11 bases between. The CDR3 consists of 13 residues. CDR3: CASSPVGGYGYTF. The DNA of the CDR3 is TGTGCCAGCAGTCCCGTAGGGGGCTATGGCTACACCTTC.

This rearrangement joins TRBV28 to TRBJ1-4, with 7 bases matching TRBD1. Germline CDR1 MDHEN, CDR2 SYDVKM. V gave up 5 bases and J gave up 7 bases; unmatched junction bases: 7. The CDR3 length is 14 residues. In DNA form, the CDR3 reads TGTGCCAGCAGTCAGACAGGGCTAAGTGAAAAACTGTTTTTT. It is translated as CASSQTGLSEKLFF. The whole variable domain, filled in from reference TRBV28 and TRBJ1-4, reads DVKVTQSSRYLVKRTGEKVFLECVQDMDHENMFWYRQDPGLGLRLIYFSYDVKMKEKGDIPEGYSVSREKKERFSLILESASTNQTSMYLCASSQTGLSEKLFFGSGTQLSVL.

The chain uses TRBV7-2 and TRBJ1-2, with TRBD1 as a possible D gene (6 bases). Germline CDR1 SGHTA, CDR2 FQGNSA. Trimming took 5 bases from V and 2 from J, leaving 21 bases between them. This CDR3 comprises 17 residues. CDR3 region: CASSPRTEPLLNYGYTF. Written as DNA, the CDR3 is TGTGCCAGCAGCCCTCGGACAGAGCCACTCTTAAACTATGGCTACACCTTC.

The genes are TRBV3-1 (or the pseudogene TRBV3-2) and TRBJ2-7, with 7 nucleotides matching TRBD1. CDR1 LGHDT and CDR2 YNNKEL come from the germline V gene (reference sequence). The V and J ends lost 2 bases and 4 bases, in that order; junction bases with no gene match: 8. The CDR3 runs 15 residues. For the CDR3, the DNA is TGTGCCAGCAGCCAACCAACGTTGACAGGGTACGAGCAGTACTTC. It codes for CASSQPTLTGYEQYF.

The chain uses TRBV9 and TRBJ2-5, with TRBD2 matching 7 bases. The CDR3 is 15 residues long. J was trimmed by 2 bases and V by 0 bases; bases with no gene match: 4. Germline V lookup: CDR1 SGDLS, CDR2 YYNGEE. The CDR3 protein is CASSVVGLGQETQYF. CDR3 nucleotides: TGTGCCAGCAGCGTAGTAGGACTAGGGCAAGAGACCCAGTACTTC.

On this clone: A read error may account for a junction end that differs from germline. The CDR3 region is CASSLGDSNNEQFF. The CDR3 nucleotides are TGCGCCAGCAGCTTGGGGGACTCCAACAATGAGCAGTTCTTC. V is TRBV5-1 and J is TRBJ2-1, with a possible D match to TRBD2 (6 bases). The CDR3 runs 14 residues. Looked up from germline, CDR1 is SGHRS and CDR2 is YFSETQ.

The gene calls are TRBV6-7 and TRBJ1-6; no definite D call. TRBV6-7 is labeled an ORF, and its function is uncertain. The CDR3 is 14 amino acids. Between the trimmed V and J ends, which lost 4 bases and 9 bases, there was a span of 13 bases. DNA of the CDR3: TGTGCCAGCAGTTTGACACGGAGGTCTTCACCCCTCCACTTT. Its protein product is CASSLTRRSSPLHF.

This clone was detected a few times. The rearrangement joins TRBV29-1 to TRBJ1-5; D may be TRBD1 (5 bases). The CDR3 covers 13 residues. The germline V gene has CDR1 SQVTM and CDR2 ANQGSEA. Trimming took 3 bases from V and 3 from J, leaving 9 bases between them. CDR3 residues: CSVEVGLNQPQHF. The CDR3 region has the DNA TGCAGCGTTGAGGTGGGACTCAATCAGCCCCAGCATTTT.

The rearrangement links TRBV20-1 to TRBJ1-5, with TRBD1 as a possible D gene (6 bases). The CDR3 sequence is 12 residues long. Looked up from germline, CDR1 is DFQATT and CDR2 is SNEGSKA (reference sequence). The germline V and J ends were trimmed by 3 bases and 11 bases, with 14 bases remaining between them. The CDR3 DNA is TGCAGTGCTAGTGCGACAGGTGGTGCCCAGCATTTT. Amino acid sequence: CSASATGGAQHF.

The chain combines TRBV3-1 (or the pseudogene TRBV3-2) with TRBJ2-3, with a possible D match to TRBD2 (6 bases). Trimming shortened V by 1 base and J by 4 bases, and 6 bases separated the two germline ends. Germline CDR1 and CDR2: LGHDT and YNNKEL (reference sequence). The CDR3 spans 13 residues. The CDR3 is CASSQGRADTQYF. The DNA for the CDR3 is TGTGCCAGCAGCCAAGGGAGGGCAGATACGCAGTATTTT.

The rearrangement uses TRBV5-5 and TRBJ1-5; 8 nucleotides agree with TRBD1. CDR3 length: 17 amino acids. Germline V CDR1 and CDR2: SGHKS, YYEKEE (reference sequence). V was pared by 0 bases and J by 4 bases, with 9 bases of the junction left unmatched. The CDR3 nucleotides are TGTGCCAGCAGCTTGGGGACAGGGTCCTTACTTAATCAGCCCCAGCATTTT. It codes for CASSLGTGSLLNQPQHF.

The genes are TRBV14 and TRBJ1-1, with no clear D. The CDR3 has 12 amino acids. Germline CDR1 and CDR2: SGHDN and FVKESK. Trimming removed 1 base at V and 3 bases at J, with 3 bases between. The CDR3 is CASSQAYTEAFF. CDR3 sequence (DNA): TGTGCCAGCAGCCAAGCGTACACTGAAGCTTTCTTT.

CDR3 coding DNA: TGTGCCAGCAGTTCCTACACAGGGGATGGTTACGAGCAGTACTTC. As protein: CASSSYTGDGYEQYF. This chain links TRBV28 with TRBJ2-7; TRBD1 matches at 7 bases. The germline V gene has CDR1 MDHEN and CDR2 SYDVKM. The junction had 10 bases not matched to a gene; V was cut back by 4 bases and J by 4 bases. The length of the CDR3 is 15 residues.

This chain links TRBV7-3 with TRBJ2-3; D may be TRBD2 (5 bases). Per germline, CDR1 SGHTA and CDR2 FQGTGA. The V gene lost 2 bases and the J gene lost 6 bases, with 15 bases spanning the gap. The CDR3 has 15 residues. CDR3 DNA sequence: TGTGCCAGCAGCTTAGAACTAGGTGGCCTGGATACGCAGTATTTT. This translates into CASSLELGGLDTQYF.

The chain links TRBV30 to TRBJ1-4; 9 bases are a match to TRBD1. Germline CDR1 is GTSNPN and CDR2 is SVGIG (reference sequence). The CDR3 has 16 amino acids. The V and J ends lost 0 bases and 7 bases, in that order; junction bases with no gene match: 9. CDR3 sequence (DNA): TGTGCCTGGAGTGTAGGGGCCGGGACAGGGACTGAAAAACTGTTTTTT. This translates into CAWSVGAGTGTEKLFF.

The chain joins TRBV5-1 to TRBJ2-4; TRBD2 aligns across 8 bases. CDR1 and CDR2 (germline): SGHRS, YFSETQ. The V gene end was trimmed by 4 bases and the J gene end by 1 base; junction bases not matched to a gene: 7. The CDR3 totals 16 residues. The CDR3 reads CASSTAASGAKNIQYF. CDR3 DNA sequence: TGCGCCAGCAGCACGGCGGCTAGCGGGGCCAAAAACATTCAGTACTTC.

The chain carries TRBV28 and TRBJ2-7, with D possibly matching TRBD1 (6 bases). The V and J ends lost 3 bases and 2 bases respectively, with 17 bases between them. Germline-derived CDR1 and CDR2 are MDHEN and SYDVKM. The CDR3 contains 16 residues. CDR3 in amino acids: CASSFPLRTETYEQYF. CDR3 in DNA: TGTGCCAGCAGTTTTCCCCTTCGGACAGAAACCTACGAGCAGTACTTC.